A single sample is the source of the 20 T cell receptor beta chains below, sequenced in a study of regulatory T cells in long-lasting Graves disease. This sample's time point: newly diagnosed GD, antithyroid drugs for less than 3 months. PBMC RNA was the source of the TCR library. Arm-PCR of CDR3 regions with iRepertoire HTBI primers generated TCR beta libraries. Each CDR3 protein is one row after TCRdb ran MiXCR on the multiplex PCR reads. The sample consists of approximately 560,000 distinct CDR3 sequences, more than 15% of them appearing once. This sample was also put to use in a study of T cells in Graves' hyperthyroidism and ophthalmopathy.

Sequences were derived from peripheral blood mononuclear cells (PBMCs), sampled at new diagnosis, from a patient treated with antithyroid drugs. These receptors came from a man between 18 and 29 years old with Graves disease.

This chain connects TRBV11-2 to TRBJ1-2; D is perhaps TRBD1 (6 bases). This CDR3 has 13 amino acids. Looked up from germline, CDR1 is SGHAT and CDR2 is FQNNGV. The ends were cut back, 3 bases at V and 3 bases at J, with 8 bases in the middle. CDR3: CASSLGADYGYTF. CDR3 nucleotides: TGTGCCAGCAGCTTGGGGGCGGACTATGGCTACACCTTC.

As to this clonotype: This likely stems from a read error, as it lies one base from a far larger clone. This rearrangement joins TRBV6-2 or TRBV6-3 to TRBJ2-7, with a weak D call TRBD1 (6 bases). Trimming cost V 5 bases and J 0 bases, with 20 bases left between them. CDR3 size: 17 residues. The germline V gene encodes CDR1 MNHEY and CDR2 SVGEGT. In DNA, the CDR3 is TGTGCCAGCAGTCACGCGGGCGCGACAGGCAACTCCTACGAGCAGTACTTC. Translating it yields CASSHAGATGNSYEQYF.

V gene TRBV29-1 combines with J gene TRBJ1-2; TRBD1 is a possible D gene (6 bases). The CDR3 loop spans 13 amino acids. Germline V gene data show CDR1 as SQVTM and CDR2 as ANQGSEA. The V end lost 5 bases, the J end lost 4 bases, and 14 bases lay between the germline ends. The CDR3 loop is CSVNPGTSYGYTF. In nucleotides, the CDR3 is TGCAGCGTTAATCCCGGGACATCCTATGGCTACACCTTC.

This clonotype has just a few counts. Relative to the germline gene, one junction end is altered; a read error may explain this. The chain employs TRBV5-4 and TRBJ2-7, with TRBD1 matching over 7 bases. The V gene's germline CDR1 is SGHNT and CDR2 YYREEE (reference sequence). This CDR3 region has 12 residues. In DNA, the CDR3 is TGTGCCAGCAGCTACCAGGGGGTTGATGGCCACTTC. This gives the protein CASSYQGVDGHF.

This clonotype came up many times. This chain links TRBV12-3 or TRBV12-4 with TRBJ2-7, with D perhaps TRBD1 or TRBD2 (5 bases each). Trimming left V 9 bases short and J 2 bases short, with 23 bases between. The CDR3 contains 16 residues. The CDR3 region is CASNPSGPGLTYEQYF. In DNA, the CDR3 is TGTGCCAGTAACCCCTCGGGACCGGGGTTAACCTACGAGCAGTACTTC.

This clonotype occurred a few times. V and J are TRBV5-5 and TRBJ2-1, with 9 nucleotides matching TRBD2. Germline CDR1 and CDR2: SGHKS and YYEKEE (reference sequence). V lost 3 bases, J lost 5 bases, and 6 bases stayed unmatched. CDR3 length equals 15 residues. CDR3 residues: CASSSGTSFNNEQFF. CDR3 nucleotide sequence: TGTGCCAGCAGCTCTGGGACTAGCTTCAACAATGAGCAGTTCTTC.

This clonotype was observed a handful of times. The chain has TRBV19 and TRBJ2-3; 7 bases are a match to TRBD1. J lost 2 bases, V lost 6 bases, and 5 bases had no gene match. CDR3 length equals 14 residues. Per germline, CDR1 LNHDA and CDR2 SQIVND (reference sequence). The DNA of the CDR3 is TGTGCCAGTAGGAGACAGGGAAACACAGATACGCAGTATTTT. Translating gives CASRRQGNTDTQYF.

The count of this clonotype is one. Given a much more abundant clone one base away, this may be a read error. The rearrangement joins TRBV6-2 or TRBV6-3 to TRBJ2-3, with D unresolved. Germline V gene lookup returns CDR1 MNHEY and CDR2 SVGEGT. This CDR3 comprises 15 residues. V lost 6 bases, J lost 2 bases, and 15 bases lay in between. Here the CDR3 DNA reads TGTGCCAGCAGATCACTTAGCAGGTACACAGATACGCAGTATTTT. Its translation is CASRSLSRYTDTQYF.

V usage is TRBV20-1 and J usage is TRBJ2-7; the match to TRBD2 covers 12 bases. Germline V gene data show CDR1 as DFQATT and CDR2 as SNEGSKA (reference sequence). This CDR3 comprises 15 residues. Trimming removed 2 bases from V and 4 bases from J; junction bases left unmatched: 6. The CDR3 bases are TGCAGTGCTAGATCCAGACTAGCGGGAGAGTACGAGCAGTACTTC. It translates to CSARSRLAGEYEQYF.

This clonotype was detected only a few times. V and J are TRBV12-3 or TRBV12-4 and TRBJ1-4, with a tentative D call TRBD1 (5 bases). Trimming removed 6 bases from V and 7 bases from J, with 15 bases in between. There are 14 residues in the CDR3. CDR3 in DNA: TGTGCCAGCAGCGCAACCGGGGCCCTTGAAAAACTGTTTTTT. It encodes CASSATGALEKLFF.

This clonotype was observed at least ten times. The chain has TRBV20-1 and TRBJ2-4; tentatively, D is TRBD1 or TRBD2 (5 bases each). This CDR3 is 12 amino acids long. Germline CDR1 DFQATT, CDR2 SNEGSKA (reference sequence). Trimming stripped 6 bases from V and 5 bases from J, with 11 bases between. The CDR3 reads CSARDGENIQYF. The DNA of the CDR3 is TGCAGTGCCAGGGACGGGGAAAACATTCAGTACTTC.

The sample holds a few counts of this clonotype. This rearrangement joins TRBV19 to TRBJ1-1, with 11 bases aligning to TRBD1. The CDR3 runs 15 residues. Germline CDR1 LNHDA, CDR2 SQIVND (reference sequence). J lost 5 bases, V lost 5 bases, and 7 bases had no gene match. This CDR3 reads CASSLGQGADTEAFF. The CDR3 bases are TGTGCCAGTAGTCTCGGACAGGGGGCAGATACTGAAGCTTTCTTT.

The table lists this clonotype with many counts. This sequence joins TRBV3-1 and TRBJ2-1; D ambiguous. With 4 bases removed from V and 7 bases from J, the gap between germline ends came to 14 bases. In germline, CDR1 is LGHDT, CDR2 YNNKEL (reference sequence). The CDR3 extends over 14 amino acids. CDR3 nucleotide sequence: TGTGCCAGCAGCCCCACGGTGGCGACAAATGAGCAGTTCTTC. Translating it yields CASSPTVATNEQFF.

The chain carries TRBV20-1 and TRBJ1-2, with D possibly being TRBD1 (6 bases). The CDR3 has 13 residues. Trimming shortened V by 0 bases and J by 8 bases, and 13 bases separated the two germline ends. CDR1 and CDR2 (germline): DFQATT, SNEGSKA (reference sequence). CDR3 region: CSARDDRGVGYTF. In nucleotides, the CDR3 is TGCAGTGCTAGAGATGATAGGGGGGTAGGCTACACCTTC.

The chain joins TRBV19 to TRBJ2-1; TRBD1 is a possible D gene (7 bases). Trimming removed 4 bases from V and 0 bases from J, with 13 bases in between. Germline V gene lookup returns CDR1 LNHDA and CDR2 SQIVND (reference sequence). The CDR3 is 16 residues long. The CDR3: CASSTPGGSSYNEQFF. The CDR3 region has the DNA TGTGCCAGTAGTACACCAGGGGGGAGCTCCTACAATGAGCAGTTCTTC. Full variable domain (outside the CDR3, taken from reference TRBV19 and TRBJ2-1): DGGITQSPKYLFRKEGQNVTLSCEQNLNHDAMYWYRQDPGQGLRLIYYSQIVNDFQKGDIAEGYSVSREKKESFPLTVTSAQKNPTAFYLCASSTPGGSSYNEQFFGPGTRLTVL.

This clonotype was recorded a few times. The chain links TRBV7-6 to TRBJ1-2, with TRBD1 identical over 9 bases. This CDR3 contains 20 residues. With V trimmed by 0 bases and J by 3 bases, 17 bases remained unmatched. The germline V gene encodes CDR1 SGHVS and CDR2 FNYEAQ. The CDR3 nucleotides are TGTGCCAGCAGCTTAGCGTTGGGCATATCCGACAGGGGGTTTGACTATGGCTACACCTTC. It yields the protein CASSLALGISDRGFDYGYTF.

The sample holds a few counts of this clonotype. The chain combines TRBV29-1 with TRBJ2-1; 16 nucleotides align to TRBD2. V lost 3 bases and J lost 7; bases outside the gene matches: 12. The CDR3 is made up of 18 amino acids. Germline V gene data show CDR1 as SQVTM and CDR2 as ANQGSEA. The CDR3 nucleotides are TGCAGCGTTGACCCGGGGACTAGCGGGAGGGCCGCAAAGAATGAGCAGTTCTTC. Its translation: CSVDPGTSGRAAKNEQFF.

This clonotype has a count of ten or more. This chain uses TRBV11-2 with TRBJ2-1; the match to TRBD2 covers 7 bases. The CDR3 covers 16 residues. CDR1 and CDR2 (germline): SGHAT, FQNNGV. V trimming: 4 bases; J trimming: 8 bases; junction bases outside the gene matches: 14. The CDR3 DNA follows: TGTGCCAGCAGCTCGCGAGGGACTATCCGAGGAGATGAGCAGTTCTTC. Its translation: CASSSRGTIRGDEQFF.

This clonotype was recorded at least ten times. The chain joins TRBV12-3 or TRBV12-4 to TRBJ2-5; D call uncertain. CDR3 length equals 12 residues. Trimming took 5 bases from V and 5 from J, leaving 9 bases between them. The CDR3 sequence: CASSIGVETQYF. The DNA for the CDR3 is TGTGCCAGCAGTATTGGGGTTGAGACCCAGTACTTC.

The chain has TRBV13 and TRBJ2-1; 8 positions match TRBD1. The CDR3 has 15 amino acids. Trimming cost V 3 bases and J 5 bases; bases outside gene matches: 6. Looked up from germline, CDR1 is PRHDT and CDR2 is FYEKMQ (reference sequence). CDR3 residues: CASSFGQGLHNEQFF. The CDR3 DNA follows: TGTGCCAGCAGCTTTGGACAGGGTTTGCACAATGAGCAGTTCTTC.